The 19 T cell receptor beta chains reported below all come from one sample, sequenced in a study of early T cells in non-severe SARS-CoV-2 infection. TCRdb itself ran the 5' RACE reads through MiXCR, one entry per CDR3 protein. The data contain roughly 29,000 distinct CDR3 sequences, around 6% of them singletons. Source: whole blood, taken at baseline. The receptors were sampled from an adult who was a healthcare worker with PCR-confirmed SARS-CoV-2 infection or an uninfected control (not recorded which).

CDR3 amino acids: CASSLGVAGEYGYTF. In DNA, the CDR3 is TGTGCCAGCAGCTTGGGGGTAGCAGGGGAGTATGGCTACACCTTC. The chain joins TRBV7-9 to TRBJ1-2, with D perhaps TRBD1 (6 bases). The CDR3 contains 15 residues. V was cut by 3 bases and J by 5 bases, with 16 bases left in between. Germline CDR1 reads SEHNR; CDR2 reads FQNEAQ (reference sequence).

Many counts were recorded for this clonotype. The chain couples TRBV12-3 or TRBV12-4 to TRBJ2-3, with 11 positions matching TRBD2. V lost 5 bases, J lost 1 base, and 2 bases stayed unmatched. This CDR3 has 15 residues. CDR3 nucleotide sequence: TGTGCCAGCAGTCAGACTAGCGGGGGCACAGATACGCAGTATTTT. Translating it yields CASSQTSGGTDTQYF.

Concerning this clonotype itself: It may be a read error: a sequence one base away is much more abundant. The chain combines TRBV18 with TRBJ1-5, with 10 nucleotides matching TRBD1. Germline V gene data show CDR1 as KGHSH and CDR2 as LQKENI. The CDR3 runs to 15 residues. The CDR3 sequence: CACSLGTGEFQPQHF. The CDR3 coding sequence is TGTGCCTGCTCACTAGGGACAGGGGAGTTTCAGCCCCAGCATTTT.

This clonotype was found once. This chain joins TRBV5-5 and TRBJ2-3; D gene uncertain. V was pared by 2 bases and J by 1 base, with 5 bases between. The CDR3 has 13 amino acids. From germline, CDR1 is SGHKS and CDR2 YYEKEE (reference sequence). The CDR3 DNA sequence: TGTGCCAGCAGCTTACAACGCACAGATACGCAGTATTTT. Residues: CASSLQRTDTQYF. The full variable domain, completed using reference TRBV5-5 and TRBJ2-3, is DAGVTQSPTHLIKTRGQQVTLRCSPISGHKSVSWYQQVLGQGPQFIFQYYEKEERGRGNFPDRFSARQFPNYSSELNVNALLLGDSALYLCASSLQRTDTQYFGPGTRLTVL.

This clonotype was counted ten times or more. The chain is built from TRBV5-1 and TRBJ2-1; TRBD2 might be the D (6 bases). The germline V and J ends were trimmed by 0 bases and 7 bases, with 14 bases remaining between them. This CDR3 has 15 amino acids. The germline CDR1 and CDR2 sequences are SGHRS and YFSETQ. CDR3 region: CASSLEGTLRNEQFF. CDR3 nucleotide sequence: TGCGCCAGCAGCTTGGAGGGGACTCTCCGTAATGAGCAGTTCTTC.

This clonotype was recorded many times. This chain uses TRBV20-1 with TRBJ2-1; 10 nucleotides match TRBD2. This CDR3 has 15 residues. V gave up 5 bases and J gave up 2 bases; unmatched junction bases: 6. Per the germline V gene, CDR1 is DFQATT and CDR2 is SNEGSKA (reference sequence). CDR3 residues: CSASPSGRTYNEQFF. The DNA of the CDR3 is TGCAGTGCTTCCCCTAGCGGGAGAACCTACAATGAGCAGTTCTTC.

This clonotype occurred many times. This chain uses TRBV10-1 with TRBJ2-1, with 7 nucleotides matching TRBD1. V dropped 4 bases and J dropped 2; count of bases not matched to a gene: 5. The CDR3 is 15 residues long. Germline CDR1 WNHNN, CDR2 SYGVQD (reference sequence). CDR3 coding DNA: TGCGCCAGCAGTGGGGGACAGCCGACCTACAATGAGCAGTTCTTC. Amino acid sequence: CASSGGQPTYNEQFF.

This clonotype occurred many times. The DNA for the CDR3 is TGTGCCAGCTCACCCGGCGAAAAAAAGACACGGGTGGGCGAGCAGTACTTC. Residues: CASSPGEKKTRVGEQYF. This chain connects TRBV18 to TRBJ2-7; D remains ambiguous. The CDR3 runs to 17 residues. V lost 3 bases to trimming and J lost 6 bases, with 24 bases between them. The germline gives CDR1 KGHSH, CDR2 LQKENI.

In its sample, this clonotype was seen once. The J gene is TRBJ1-2, the V gene TRBV5-1, with D maybe TRBD1 (6 bases). Germline CDR1 and CDR2: SGHRS and YFSETQ. Between the trimmed V and J ends, which lost 4 bases and 2 bases, there was a span of 9 bases. The CDR3 length is 13 residues. This chain's CDR3 is CASSVDSNYGYTF. Here the CDR3 DNA reads TGCGCCAGCAGCGTGGACAGCAACTATGGCTACACCTTC.

This clonotype occurred many times. The V call is TRBV10-3, the J call TRBJ2-5; a possible D gene is TRBD2 (6 bases). This CDR3 has 13 amino acids. Germline V CDR1 and CDR2: ENHRY, SYGVKD. Trimming pared 10 bases from V and 4 bases from J, leaving 16 bases between. The CDR3 region is CASRDSSTETQYF. DNA of the CDR3: TGTGCCAGCCGGGACTCCTCTACAGAGACCCAGTACTTC.

This clonotype showed up many times. This sequence joins TRBV9 and TRBJ1-1; maybe TRBD1 (5 bases). The V end was cut by 4 bases, the J end by 3 bases, with 22 bases between. Per germline, CDR1 SGDLS and CDR2 YYNGEE. This CDR3 region has 17 residues. The CDR3 region has the DNA TGTGCCAGCAGCCTCGGTGCAGGGCCCCCCTTGGACACTGAAGCTTTCTTT. It specifies CASSLGAGPPLDTEAFF.

In its sample, this clonotype was seen a few times. The chain combines TRBV20-1 with TRBJ2-5; D not resolved. The germline V gene has CDR1 DFQATT and CDR2 SNEGSKA (reference sequence). V was pared by 7 bases and J by 5 bases, with 11 bases between. CDR3 length: 11 residues. CDR3 protein: CSVGEKETQYF. Written as DNA, the CDR3 is TGCAGTGTAGGAGAAAAGGAGACCCAGTACTTC.

The chain is built from TRBV7-9 and TRBJ1-1, with D hard to call. Trimming pared 1 base from V and 5 bases from J, leaving 8 bases between. Per germline, CDR1 SEHNR and CDR2 FQNEAQ (reference sequence). The CDR3 runs 13 residues. The CDR3 is CASSLVSVTEAFF. In DNA form, the CDR3 reads TGTGCCAGCAGCTTAGTTTCAGTAACTGAAGCTTTCTTT.

In this sample, this clonotype turned up many times. This chain links TRBV12-3 or TRBV12-4 with TRBJ2-5; 10 bases are shared with TRBD1. V was clipped by 3 bases and J by 4 bases; unmatched bases: 2. This CDR3 region has 14 residues. The CDR3: CASSLTGGLETQYF. Here the CDR3 DNA reads TGTGCCAGCAGTTTGACAGGGGGCTTAGAGACCCAGTACTTC.

This clonotype showed up many times. The rearrangement uses TRBV6-5 and TRBJ2-7; 8 bases map to TRBD1. The germline gives CDR1 MNHEY, CDR2 SVGAGI. V shed 7 bases and J 6 bases; nucleotides not matched to a gene: 11. The CDR3 runs 14 residues. The CDR3 DNA reads TGTGCCAGCACCCGGAGGACAGGGTGGTCCGAGCAGTACTTC. This translates into CASTRRTGWSEQYF.

This clonotype was seen once. The V and J genes are TRBV28 and TRBJ2-7; D may match TRBD1 or TRBD2 (5 bases each). This CDR3 is 16 amino acids long. V lost 6 bases, J lost 4 bases, and 22 bases lay in between. Looked up from germline, CDR1 is MDHEN and CDR2 is SYDVKM. CDR3 protein: CASSLDGGTFNYEQYF. Here the CDR3 DNA reads TGTGCCAGCAGCCTGGATGGGGGTACGTTTAATTACGAGCAGTACTTC.

Many counts were recorded for this clonotype. The chain is built from TRBV20-1 and TRBJ2-3, with 9 bases aligning to TRBD2. The CDR3 is made up of 16 amino acids. V gave up 3 bases and J gave up 5 bases; unmatched junction bases: 12. Per germline, CDR1 DFQATT and CDR2 SNEGSKA (reference sequence). CDR3 region: CSARRAGGPSGDTQYF. CDR3 bases: TGCAGTGCTAGGAGGGCGGGAGGGCCCTCAGGAGATACGCAGTATTTT.

This clonotype was seen ten or more times. The gene calls are TRBV4-3 and TRBJ2-1, with D uncertain. CDR1 is LGHNA, CDR2 YSLEER, per germline. Trimming pared 0 bases from V and 9 bases from J, leaving 9 bases between. The CDR3 loop spans 13 amino acids. CDR3: CASSQDGLSEQFF. DNA of the CDR3: TGCGCCAGCAGCCAAGATGGCCTCTCTGAGCAGTTCTTC.

Ten or more counts support this clonotype. V and J are TRBV3-1 and TRBJ2-1; D uncertain. The V end was cut by 4 bases, the J end by 0 bases, with 10 bases between. Germline CDR1 and CDR2: LGHDT and YNNKEL (reference sequence). The length of the CDR3 is 15 residues. Here the CDR3 reads CASSRVRSSYNEQFF. CDR3 bases: TGTGCCAGCAGCCGAGTTAGAAGCTCCTACAATGAGCAGTTCTTC.